A selection of T cell receptor beta chains follows, all from one sample in a study of blood T cells in healthy people across ages. TCRdb passed the 5' RACE reads through MiXCR, listing each CDR3 protein once. The data contain almost 550,000 distinct CDR3 sequences, around 24% of them singletons. These data were also reused for a study on T cells of mothers and their children.

Sequenced material: blood. The receptors were sampled from a boy younger than 18 in good health. CDR3s include the opening cysteine and the closing phenylalanine or tryptophan.

J gene: TRBJ2-7; V gene: TRBV3-1; CDR3 protein: CASSQIYRADLNSYEQYF
J gene: TRBJ1-5; V gene: TRBV15; CDR3 protein: CATSRARGLGQPQHF
J gene: TRBJ2-2; V gene: TRBV27; CDR3 protein: CASSFQGRTGELFF
J gene: TRBJ2-1; V gene: TRBV29-1; CDR3 protein: CSVESSGSHEQFF
J gene: TRBJ1-6; V gene: TRBV5-1; CDR3 protein: CASSLPDSPLHF
J gene: TRBJ1-4; V gene: TRBV20-1; CDR3 protein: CSASGDSNEKLFF
J gene: TRBJ2-3; V gene: TRBV3-1; CDR3 protein: CASSPLWAGSSTDTQYF
J gene: TRBJ1-1; V gene: TRBV6-4; CDR3 protein: CASSDKMNTEAFF
J gene: TRBJ1-2; V gene: TRBV2; CDR3 protein: CASRGVGSGYTF
J gene: TRBJ1-5; V gene: TRBV4-1; CDR3 protein: CASSQEAHQPQHF
J gene: TRBJ2-7; V gene: TRBV20-1; CDR3 protein: CSARRQGQGEQYF
J gene: TRBJ1-1; V gene: TRBV7-9; CDR3 protein: CASSLVELGGKAFF
J gene: TRBJ2-2; V gene: TRBV9; CDR3 protein: CASSPRPGTGGAGIGELFF
J gene: TRBJ2-7; V gene: TRBV12-3/TRBV12-4; CDR3 protein: CASSLGLPEQYF
J gene: .; V gene: TRBV27; CDR3 protein: CASSRRGAYNEQFF
J gene: TRBJ2-7; V gene: TRBV12-3/TRBV12-4; CDR3 protein: CASGLVAGAYEQYF
J gene: TRBJ2-7; V gene: TRBV29-1; CDR3 protein: CSVAVSYEQYF
J gene: TRBJ2-7; V gene: TRBV20-1; CDR3 protein: CSAGGPSGEQYF
J gene: TRBJ2-5; V gene: TRBV7-2; CDR3 protein: CASSHPWGQGANELFF
J gene: TRBJ1-2; V gene: TRBV7-9; CDR3 protein: CASSLAGTIGFKYGYTF
J gene: TRBJ2-1; V gene: TRBV4-2; CDR3 protein: CAGSQFLPGLAGGPGYNEQFF
J gene: TRBJ2-1; V gene: TRBV28; CDR3 protein: CASSFWQMTYNEQFF
J gene: .; V gene: TRBV12-3/TRBV12-4; CDR3 protein: CASSTLVGEQFF
J gene: TRBJ2-3; V gene: TRBV20-1; CDR3 protein: CSARLGADTQYF
J gene: TRBJ2-1; V gene: TRBV20-1; CDR3 protein: CSARDIGTSLGVYNEQFF
J gene: TRBJ2-3; V gene: TRBV11-1; CDR3 protein: CASRDRQQGSTDTQYF
J gene: TRBJ2-7; V gene: TRBV10-3; CDR3 protein: CAIRSVTSYEQYF
J gene: TRBJ2-3; V gene: TRBV7-2; CDR3 protein: CASSLAGTARGPQYF
J gene: TRBJ2-5; V gene: TRBV18; CDR3 protein: CASSPPFGWETQYF
J gene: TRBJ2-3; V gene: TRBV28; CDR3 protein: CASSSPQGALGDTQYF
J gene: TRBJ2-1; V gene: TRBV6-4; CDR3 protein: CASSTEEAAYNEQFF
J gene: TRBJ1-2; V gene: TRBV20-1; CDR3 protein: CSASDRGLGYGYTF
J gene: TRBJ2-4; V gene: TRBV12-3/TRBV12-4; CDR3 protein: CASTTSPGAAKNIQYF
J gene: TRBJ2-7; V gene: TRBV24-1; CDR3 protein: CSTSDGRGVDGTSGGLREQYF
J gene: TRBJ2-1; V gene: TRBV15; CDR3 protein: CATSAGYNEQFF
J gene: TRBJ2-1; V gene: TRBV29-1; CDR3 protein: CSVASLTSGRSLGNEQFF
J gene: TRBJ1-6; V gene: TRBV6-1; CDR3 protein: CASLVVGQGNSPLHF
J gene: TRBJ2-5; V gene: TRBV5-6; CDR3 protein: CASSFRDRGHETQYF
J gene: TRBJ2-1; V gene: TRBV3-1; CDR3 protein: CASSRVEDYNEQFF
J gene: TRBJ2-2; V gene: TRBV28; CDR3 protein: CASSLVQVTGELFF
J gene: TRBJ1-5; V gene: TRBV7-2; CDR3 protein: CASSLLGYSNQPQHF
J gene: TRBJ2-4; V gene: TRBV7-8; CDR3 protein: CASSLNRTRSKNIQYF
J gene: TRBJ2-7; V gene: TRBV20-1; CDR3 protein: CSAKGPRDRTLYEQYF
J gene: TRBJ2-3; V gene: TRBV27; CDR3 protein: CASSLRDSSDTQYF
J gene: TRBJ2-5; V gene: TRBV7-2; CDR3 protein: CAGSLAGGYQETQYF
J gene: TRBJ1-6; V gene: TRBV5-1; CDR3 protein: CASSLAQGDSPLHF
J gene: TRBJ2-5; V gene: TRBV20-1; CDR3 protein: CSARDVNGASGYF
J gene: TRBJ2-7; V gene: TRBV11-2; CDR3 protein: CASSQGTGGADSYEQYF
J gene: TRBJ2-5; V gene: TRBV11-3; CDR3 protein: CASSSTKDRVRQETQYF
J gene: TRBJ1-2; V gene: TRBV6-5; CDR3 protein: CASSYLGVISYGYTF
J gene: TRBJ1-2; V gene: TRBV5-5; CDR3 protein: CASSLEDSGFYYGYTF
J gene: TRBJ2-7; V gene: TRBV30; CDR3 protein: CAWSVGSGLEQYF
J gene: TRBJ2-4; V gene: TRBV7-3; CDR3 protein: CASSLGTSGANIQYF
J gene: TRBJ2-7; V gene: TRBV5-1; CDR3 protein: CASRWDSAGDSSYEQYF
J gene: TRBJ2-3; V gene: TRBV3-1; CDR3 protein: CASSQAVAGGSDTQYF